This T cell receptor beta chain was captured by sequencing in a study of blood T cells in healthy people across ages. Study outcomes and limitations: Roughly linearly, TCR beta diversity per million T cells fell as age increased. Estimates based on one million T cells were treated as lower bounds. Shifts in expanded clonotypes may have been confounded by donor CMV status, which was unknown.

The CDR3 totals 12 residues. In germline, CDR1 is LGHNA, CDR2 YNFKEQ. With 4 bases removed from V and 0 bases from J, the gap between germline ends came to 4 bases. This clonotype was recorded at least ten times. Antigen: not known. Primers used in a second PCR of about 7 to 12 cycles were a sample-barcoded 5' primer and a J-beta primer mix. The yield of each sample was at least 2.5 million CDR3-containing paired-end reads. Using its own MiXCR run on the 5' RACE reads, TCRdb lists one record per CDR3 protein. This table has approximately 760,000 distinct CDR3 sequences, around a quarter appearing once. The same data also went into a second study, on T cells of mothers and their children.

The clonotype originates from a boy aged 5 to 17 in good health. Sequencing was performed on blood. The V gene is TRBV4-2, the J gene TRBJ2-7; no reliable D call. The CDR3, as DNA: TGTGCCAGCAGCCGCTACTCCTACGAGCAGTACTTC. Protein: CASSRYSYEQYF.